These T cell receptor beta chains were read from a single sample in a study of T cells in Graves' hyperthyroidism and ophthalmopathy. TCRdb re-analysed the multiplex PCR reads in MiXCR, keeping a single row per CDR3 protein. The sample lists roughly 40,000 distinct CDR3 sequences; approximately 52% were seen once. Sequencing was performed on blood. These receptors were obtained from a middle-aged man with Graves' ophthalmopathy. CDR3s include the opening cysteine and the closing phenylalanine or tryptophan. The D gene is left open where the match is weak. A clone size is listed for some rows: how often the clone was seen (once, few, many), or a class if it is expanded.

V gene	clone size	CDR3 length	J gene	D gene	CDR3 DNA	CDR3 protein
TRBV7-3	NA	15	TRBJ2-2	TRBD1	TGTGCCAGCAGCGACCTAGGGGGCGGCACCGGGGAGCTGTTTTTT	CASSDLGGGTGELFF
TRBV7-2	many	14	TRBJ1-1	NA	TGTGCCAGCAGCTTAACCCCGGGTTACACTGAAGCTTTCTTT	CASSLTPGYTEAFF
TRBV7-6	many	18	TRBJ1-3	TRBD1	TGTGCCAGCAGCTTAGAACCTGGACAGGGGGCGCTTGGAAACACCATATATTTT	CASSLEPGQGALGNTIYF
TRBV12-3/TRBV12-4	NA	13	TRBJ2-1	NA	TGTGCCAGCATAGCAGGGCTCACAGATACGCAGTTCTTC	CASIAGLTDTQFF
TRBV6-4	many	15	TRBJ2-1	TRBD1	TGTGCCAGCAGTTCACAGGGGGCCAAGGACAATGAGCAGTTCTTC	CASSSQGAKDNEQFF
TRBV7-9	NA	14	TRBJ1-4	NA	TGTGCCAGCAGCTTGGCCGGGACGGGTGGAAAACTGTTTTTT	CASSLAGTGGKLFF
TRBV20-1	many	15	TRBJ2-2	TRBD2	TGCAGTGCTAGAGTAGCGGGGGGGCAGGGCGGGGAGCTGTTTTTT	CSARVAGGQGGELFF
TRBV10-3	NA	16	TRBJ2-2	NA	TGTGCCATCAGTGCCGACACCTCAGAGAACACCGGGGAGCTGTTTTTT	CAISADTSENTGELFF
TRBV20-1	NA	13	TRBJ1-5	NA	TGCAGTGCTAGAGATACGGGGCGGGAGACCCAGCATTTT	CSARDTGRETQHF
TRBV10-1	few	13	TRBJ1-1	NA	TGCGCCAGCAGAGAGGGACCGAACACTGAAGCTTTCTTT	CASREGPNTEAFF
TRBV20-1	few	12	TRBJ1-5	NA	TGCAGTGCTAGCGGGAACCAAGAGACCCAGCATTTT	CSASGNQETQHF
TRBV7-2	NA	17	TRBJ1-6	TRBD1	TGTGCCAGCAGCGGGACCTGGGACAGGGTGAATTGGTCACCCCTCCACTTT	CASSGTWDRVNWSPLHF
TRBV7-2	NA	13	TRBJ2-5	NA	TGTGCCAGCAGCTTAAGTCCCAGGGAGACCCAGTACTTC	CASSLSPRETQYF
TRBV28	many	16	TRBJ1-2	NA	TGTGCCAGCAGTTTCCCCAACGCGGGAGGTGGCTATGGCTACACCTTC	CASSFPNAGGGYGYTF
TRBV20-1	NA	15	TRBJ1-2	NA	TGCAGTGCTAGCCAAGGGGGAATGGGTAACTATGGCTACACCTTC	CSASQGGMGNYGYTF
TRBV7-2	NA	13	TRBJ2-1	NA	TGTGCCAGCACCCCGGGGTTCTCGGATACGCAGTTCTTC	CASTPGFSDTQFF
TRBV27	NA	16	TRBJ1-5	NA	TGTGCCAGCAGTTCCTCAAAACAGGGAATATATCAGCCCCAGCATTTT	CASSSSKQGIYQPQHF
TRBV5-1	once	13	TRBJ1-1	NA	TGCGCCAGCAGCTTGACCGGACAGACTGGAGCTTTCTTT	CASSLTGQTGAFF
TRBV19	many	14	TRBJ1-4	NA	TGTGCCAGTATGGAGTTTGCAACTAATGAAAAACTGTTTTTT	CASMEFATNEKLFF
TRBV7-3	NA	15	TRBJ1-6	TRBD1	TGTGCCAGCAGCTCGGCCGGGACAGATAATTCACCCCTCCACTTT	CASSSAGTDNSPLHF
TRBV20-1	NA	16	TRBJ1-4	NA	TGCAGTGCTAGAGACCAGGGCACCGGGGAGGTGAAAAAACTGTTTTTT	CSARDQGTGEVKKLFF
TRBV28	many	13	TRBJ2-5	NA	TGTGCCAGCAGTCCCCGAGGTCAAGAGACCCAGTACTTC	CASSPRGQETQYF
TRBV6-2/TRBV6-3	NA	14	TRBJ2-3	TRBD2	TGTGCCAGCAGTTACGGCGGGGGGGCCAATGAGCAGTATTTT	CASSYGGGANEQYF
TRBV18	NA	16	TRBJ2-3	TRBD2	TGTGCCAGCTCCCCATTACTGCGGGGGGGCCAAGATACGCAGTATTTT	CASSPLLRGGQDTQYF
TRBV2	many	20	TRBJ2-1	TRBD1	TGTGCCAGCAAATCAGAAGGTTTAGGTCCCGGGACAGGGGTTCCCAATGAGCAGTTCTTC	CASKSEGLGPGTGVPNEQFF
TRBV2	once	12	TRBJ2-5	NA	TGTGCCAGCAGTGGGACAGGAGGGGTCCAGTACTTC	CASSGTGGVQYF
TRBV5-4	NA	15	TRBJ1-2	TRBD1	TGTGCCAGCAGCGGGGCAGGGGGCATTATTTATGGCTACACCTTC	CASSGAGGIIYGYTF
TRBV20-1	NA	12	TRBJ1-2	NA	TGCAGTGCTAAAGGGACCAACTATGGCTACACCTTC	CSAKGTNYGYTF
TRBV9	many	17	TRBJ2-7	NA	TGTGCCACCAGCCCCCCTGAGGGGTACCCCTTCATCTACGAGCAGTACTTC	CATSPPEGYPFIYEQYF
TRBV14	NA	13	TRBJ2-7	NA	TGTGCCAGCAGCCAAGTAGGGGTCTACGAGCAGTACTTC	CASSQVGVYEQYF
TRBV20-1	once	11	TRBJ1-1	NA	TGCAGTGCTAGTGAACCCCTGGCGGGATCCTTT	CSASEPLAGSF
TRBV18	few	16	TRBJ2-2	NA	TGTGCCAGCTCACCAAGGGGAAAAAGGGTGACCGGGGAGCTGTTTTTT	CASSPRGKRVTGELFF
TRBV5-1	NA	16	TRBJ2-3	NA	TGCGCCAGCAACTTGGAGCAGGCTGCACGCACAGATACGCAGTACTTT	CASNLEQAARTDTQYF
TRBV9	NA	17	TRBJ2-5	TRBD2	TGTGCCAGCAGCGAACTGACCGGGAGGGGGATTCCAGAGACCCAGTACTTC	CASSELTGRGIPETQYF
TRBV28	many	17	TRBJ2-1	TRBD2	TGTGCCAGCAGTTTCAGGCTAGCGGGAATTACGGGCAATGAGCAGTTCTTC	CASSFRLAGITGNEQFF
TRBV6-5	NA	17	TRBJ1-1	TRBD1	TGTGTCAGCAGAATGGACCCGTGGGACAGGGGGCGAACTGAAGCTTTCTTT	CVSRMDPWDRGRTEAFF
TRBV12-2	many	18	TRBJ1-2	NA	TGTGCAAGTCGCGTACCCCCCGGCCAACCTTTTAAAAGTAAGGGCTACACCTTC	CASRVPPGQPFKSKGYTF
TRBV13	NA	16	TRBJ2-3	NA	TGTGCCACCCTAGGTCGGCAGGGGATAAGCACAGATACGCAGTATTTT	CATLGRQGISTDTQYF
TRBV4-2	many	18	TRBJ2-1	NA	TGTGCCAGCAGCCAAGATCCTCCCCGGGGGTTGACCTACAATGAGCAGTTCTTC	CASSQDPPRGLTYNEQFF
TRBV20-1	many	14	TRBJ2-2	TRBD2	TGCAGTGGTTTAGCGGGAGGGAACACCGGGGAGCTGTTTTTT	CSGLAGGNTGELFF
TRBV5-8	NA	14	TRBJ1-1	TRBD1	TGTGCCAGCAGCCAAGGGACAGGGAACACTGAAGCTTTCTTT	CASSQGTGNTEAFF
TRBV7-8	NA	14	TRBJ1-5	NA	TGTGCCAGCAGTCAAGGGGTTAGCAATCAGCCCCAGCATTTT	CASSQGVSNQPQHF
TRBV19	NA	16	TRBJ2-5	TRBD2	TGTGCCAGTAGTATAGGGCCCCCTCAGCGGGGAGAGACCCAGTACTTC	CASSIGPPQRGETQYF
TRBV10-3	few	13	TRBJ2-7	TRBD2	TGTGCCATCAGCGAGGGACTAGTCTACGAGCAGTACTTC	CAISEGLVYEQYF
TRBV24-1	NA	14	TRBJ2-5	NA	TGTGCCACCAGTGATTTGACGGGGGTGGAGCCCCAGTACTTC	CATSDLTGVEPQYF
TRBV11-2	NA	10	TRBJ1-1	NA	TGTGCCAGCAGCCGGGGAGGGGCTTTCTTT	CASSRGGAFF
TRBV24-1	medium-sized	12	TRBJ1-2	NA	TGTGCCACCAGTGACTCGAGGCGGGGCTACACCTTC	CATSDSRRGYTF
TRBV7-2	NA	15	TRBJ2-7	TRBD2	TGTGCCAGCAGCTTAGACCTAGCGGCCCCCTACGAGCAGTACTTC	CASSLDLAAPYEQYF
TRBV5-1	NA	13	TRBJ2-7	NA	TGCGCCAGCAGCTTTCGACAGTCCTACGAGCAGCACTTC	CASSFRQSYEQHF
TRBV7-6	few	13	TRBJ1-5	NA	TGTGCCAGCAGCTTAGCGGGCCAAGAGACCCAGCATTTT	CASSLAGQETQHF
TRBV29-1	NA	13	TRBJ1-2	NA	TGCAGCGTTGCACGGGGTGCAGGAACTGGCTACACCTTC	CSVARGAGTGYTF
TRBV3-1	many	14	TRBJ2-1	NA	TGTGCCAGCAGCCGAGCGGGACAATACAATGAGCAGTTCTTC	CASSRAGQYNEQFF
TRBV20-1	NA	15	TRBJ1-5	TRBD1	TGCAGTGCTAGAGCCAGGGGGGGTTTCGATCAGCCCCAGCATTTT	CSARARGGFDQPQHF
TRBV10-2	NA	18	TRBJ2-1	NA	TGCGCCAGCAGTGTGGTCAGCTCACCGTTGCCAGGGCTGAATGAGCAGTTCTTC	CASSVVSSPLPGLNEQFF
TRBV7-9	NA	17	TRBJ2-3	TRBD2	TGTGCCAGCACCTATACGATAGCGGGAGCCAGCACAGATACGCAGTATTTT	CASTYTIAGASTDTQYF
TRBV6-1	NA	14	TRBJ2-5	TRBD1	TGTGCCAGCAGTGACTGGACAGGGGGTGAGACCCAGTACTTC	CASSDWTGGETQYF
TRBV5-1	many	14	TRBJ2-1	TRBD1	TGCGCCAGCAGCTTGAATACAGGGGGCGATGAGCAGTTCTTC	CASSLNTGGDEQFF